A single sample is the source of the 10 T cell receptor beta chains below, sequenced in a study of T-cell reconstitution after alpha-beta-depleted transplantation in children. Molecular barcoding with unique molecular identifiers was used for the TCRbeta library. From the PCR reads, TCRdb called clonotypes with MiXCR, one entry per CDR3 protein. The sample has just under 250,000 distinct CDR3 sequences, more than 20% seen once. The sample here was PBMCs, taken before TCRalphabeta/CD19-depleted stem cell transplant. The receptor source for this set is a girl aged 2 to 9 with Fanconi anemia, due to receive a stem cell transplant.

This chain connects TRBV7-3 to TRBJ2-2, with TRBD2 matching over 13 bases. This CDR3 region has 17 residues. Germline CDR1 SGHTA, CDR2 FQGTGA. Trimming removed 5 bases from V and 7 bases from J; junction bases left unmatched: 10. The CDR3 loop is CASSPRPGTSGVGELFF. CDR3 nucleotides: TGTGCCAGCAGCCCACGCCCCGGGACTAGCGGGGTCGGGGAGCTGTTTTTT.

The V call is TRBV4-1, the J call TRBJ2-5; 7 bases align to TRBD1. Germline loops: CDR1 MGHRA, CDR2 YSYEKL. This CDR3 contains 16 residues. V was pared by 1 base and J by 1 base, with 6 bases of the junction left unmatched. DNA of the CDR3: TGCGCCAGCAGCCAAGGAAGGGGACAGTTCCAAGAGACCCAGTACTTC. Protein: CASSQGRGQFQETQYF.

This clonotype was seen ten or more times. The V gene is TRBV20-1, the J gene TRBJ2-6; no reliable D call. The germline V and J ends were trimmed by 6 bases and 4 bases, with 10 bases remaining between them. Germline V lookup: CDR1 DFQATT, CDR2 SNEGSKA (reference sequence). The CDR3 is 13 residues long. The CDR3 coding sequence is TGCAGTGCGACGAAGCTGGGGGCCAACGTCCTGACTTTC. Translated: CSATKLGANVLTF.

The chain employs TRBV6-5 and TRBJ2-1, with 10 bases matching TRBD2. Germline V gene data show CDR1 as MNHEY and CDR2 as SVGAGI. The CDR3 spans 16 residues. Trimming removed 1 base from V and 7 bases from J; junction bases left unmatched: 7. The DNA for the CDR3 is TGTGCCAGCAGTTACTTCGCTAGCGGGAGTGGTAATGAGCAGTTCTTC. Amino acid sequence: CASSYFASGSGNEQFF.

The J gene is TRBJ1-3, the V gene TRBV28; D is possibly TRBD1 (6 bases). Germline CDR1 MDHEN, CDR2 SYDVKM. This CDR3 spans 15 amino acids. With 5 bases removed from V and 4 bases from J, the gap between germline ends came to 15 bases. The CDR3 DNA is TGTGCCAGCAGTCCTCCCGAGACAGGAGGAAACACCATATATTTT. Amino acids: CASSPPETGGNTIYF.

In DNA form, the CDR3 reads TGTGCCAGCAGCTCTTGGACAGGTTTTTACGAGCAGTACTTC. Translation gives CASSSWTGFYEQYF. V and J are TRBV7-9 and TRBJ2-7, with TRBD1 identical over 7 bases. This CDR3 has 14 residues. V dropped 4 bases and J dropped 4; count of bases not matched to a gene: 7. The germline CDR1 and CDR2 sequences are SEHNR and FQNEAQ (reference sequence).

This clonotype was seen repeatedly, ten times or more. V and J are TRBV20-1 and TRBJ2-2; D is undetermined. The CDR3 has 14 amino acids. The V end lost 4 bases, the J end lost 2 bases, and 11 bases lay between the germline ends. CDR1 is DFQATT and CDR2 is SNEGSKA in the germline V gene (reference sequence). CDR3 sequence reads: CSAIGPSNTGELFF. The DNA for the CDR3 is TGCAGTGCTATTGGTCCCTCAAACACCGGGGAGCTGTTTTTT.

This chain connects TRBV4-2 to TRBJ2-1; D could derive from TRBD1 or TRBD2 (5 bases each). Deletions cut 2 bases from V and 5 bases from J, with 13 bases between. The CDR3 loop spans 15 amino acids. Looked up from germline, CDR1 is LGHNA and CDR2 is YNFKEQ. CDR3 sequence: CASSQPETGHNEQFF. The CDR3 region has the DNA TGTGCCAGCAGCCAACCGGAGACGGGGCACAATGAGCAGTTCTTC.

This clonotype was picked up a small number of times. The V call is TRBV15, the J call TRBJ2-5; a weak D match, TRBD1 (6 bases). CDR1 and CDR2 (germline): LNHNV, YYDKDF (reference sequence). V was clipped by 2 bases and J by 3 bases, with 22 bases between them. The CDR3 extends over 18 amino acids. This CDR3 is CATSRSVFFRDTEETQYF. For the CDR3, the DNA is TGTGCCACCAGCAGAAGTGTTTTCTTTCGGGACACCGAAGAGACCCAGTACTTC. Full variable domain (rest looked up from reference TRBV15 and TRBJ2-5): DAMVIQNPRYQVTQFGKPVTLSCSQTLNHNVMYWYQQKSSQAPKLLFHYYDKDFNNEADTPDNFQSRRPNTSFCFLDIRSPGLGDTAMYLCATSRSVFFRDTEETQYFGPGTRLLVL.

This clonotype occurred many times. V is TRBV29-1 and J is TRBJ2-3; D gene unclear. Trimming left V 3 bases short and J 2 bases short, with 9 bases between. The CDR3 has 13 residues. Germline lookup yields CDR1 SQVTM and CDR2 ANQGSEA. The CDR3 nucleotides read TGCAGCGTTGAGGTGGCTATCACAGATACGCAGTATTTT. Amino acid sequence: CSVEVAITDTQYF.